These 8 T cell receptor beta chains share one sample of origin, sequenced in a study of regulatory T cells in long-lasting Graves disease. Documented time point: newly diagnosed GD, antithyroid drugs for less than 3 months. Generation of the TCR library employed RNA extracted from PBMCs. Arm-PCR of CDR3 regions and iRepertoire HTBI primers were the basis on which TCR beta libraries were built. MiXCR, run by TCRdb on the multiplex PCR reads, gives a single entry per CDR3 protein. The table includes roughly 400,000 distinct CDR3 sequences, over 14% detected once. The sample was also linked to a second study, of T cells in Graves' hyperthyroidism and ophthalmopathy.

This specimen consisted of peripheral blood mononuclear cells (PBMCs), obtained at new diagnosis, from a patient treated with antithyroid drugs. The origin of the receptors is a woman in her forties with Graves disease.

The rearrangement links TRBV30 to TRBJ2-1, with 8 positions matching TRBD1. With V trimmed by 1 base and J by 5 bases, 1 base remained unmatched. The germline gives CDR1 GTSNPN, CDR2 SVGIG (reference sequence). The CDR3 length is 13 residues. CDR3 sequence reads: CAWSATGDNEQFF. The CDR3 nucleotides read TGTGCCTGGAGTGCGACAGGGGACAATGAGCAGTTCTTC.

As to this clonotype: A much larger clone sits a single nucleotide away, making a read error possible. V gene TRBV12-3 or TRBV12-4 combines with J gene TRBJ2-7; 10 bases match TRBD1. The CDR3 sequence is 13 residues long. The CDR3 loop is CASSWGQGNDQYF. The CDR3, as DNA: TGTGCCAGCAGTTGGGGACAGGGGAACGATCAGTACTTC.

There are a few counts of this clonotype. J is TRBJ2-1 and V is TRBV10-2, with a possible D match to TRBD1 (5 bases). The CDR3 consists of 15 residues. Germline lookup yields CDR1 WSHSY and CDR2 SAAADI. V was shortened by 3 bases and J by 3 bases, with 12 bases between the two germline ends. The chain's CDR3 is CASSEPGGHYNEQFF. In nucleotides, the CDR3 is TGCGCCAGCAGTGAACCCGGCGGACACTACAATGAGCAGTTCTTC.

This clonotype was seen only a few times. The V call is TRBV20-1, the J call TRBJ2-3; D unclear. CDR1 is DFQATT, CDR2 SNEGSKA, per germline (reference sequence). Trimming cost V 3 bases and J 2 bases, with 15 bases left between them. This CDR3 spans 15 amino acids. CDR3 DNA sequence: TGCAGTGCTAGTAGATCCCTCGACCCCACAGATACGCAGTATTTT. Translating it yields CSASRSLDPTDTQYF.

The V and J genes are TRBV20-1 and TRBJ2-5; 13 bases are shared with TRBD2. This CDR3 contains 15 residues. The germline gives CDR1 DFQATT, CDR2 SNEGSKA (reference sequence). The junction had 4 bases not matched to a gene; V was cut back by 1 base and J by 5 bases. The CDR3 nucleotides read TGCAGTGCTAGAGCGACTAGCGGGAGGTTGGAGACCCAGTACTTC. Translating gives CSARATSGRLETQYF.

This clonotype has a handful of counts. The chain links TRBV30 to TRBJ1-2; D gene unclear. The CDR3 sequence is 11 residues long. The germline gives CDR1 GTSNPN, CDR2 SVGIG (reference sequence). The ends were cut back, 3 bases at V and 4 bases at J, with 6 bases in the middle. CDR3: CAWRRSYGYTF. CDR3 nucleotides: TGTGCCTGGAGAAGGAGCTATGGCTACACCTTC.

J is TRBJ2-3 and V is TRBV19, with D maybe TRBD2 (7 bases). Germline CDR1 is LNHDA and CDR2 is SQIVND (reference sequence). The CDR3 extends over 15 amino acids. Trimming took 5 bases from V and 5 from J, leaving 17 bases between them. CDR3 DNA sequence: TGTGCCAGTAGTCAAGGGGGGGCTAGCGGAGATACGCAGTATTTT. It specifies CASSQGGASGDTQYF.

This clonotype was counted many times. This chain connects TRBV5-1 to TRBJ2-1, with TRBD2 identical over 9 bases. Germline CDR1 and CDR2: SGHRS and YFSETQ. Trimming took 4 bases from V and 7 from J; bases not matched to a gene: 9. This CDR3 is built from 15 residues. The CDR3 spells CASSPVLTSGNEQFF. DNA for the CDR3: TGCGCCAGCAGCCCAGTTCTGACTAGCGGAAATGAGCAGTTCTTC.